This T cell receptor (beta chain) was sequenced for a study of tumor-infiltrating lymphocytes in primary liver carcinoma. Across the whole study: The study included patients who were men and women aged 30 to 69 years. Findings of the study overall: A significantly higher top-250-clone fraction was found in tumors than in blood (p = 0.039).

Details on this clonotype: The antigen is unknown. Relative to the germline gene, one junction end is altered; a read error may explain this.

The CDR3 is 18 amino acids. CDR1 and CDR2 from the germline V gene are SQVTM and ANQGSEA. A primer in the constant region served to generate TCR beta cDNA from 450 to 650 ng of total RNA. Amplification in three nested multiplex PCR rounds with slightly modified ARM-PCR gave rise to TCR beta libraries. The study ran its first two PCR rounds for 9 to 10 cycles each, using TRBV1-TRBV30 forward primers and a C-beta reverse primer. Each CDR3 protein gets one entry after TCRdb re-called the multiplex PCR reads with MiXCR. The sample consists of roughly 22,000 distinct CDR3 sequences, around 80% of them appearing once. Unsorted bulk tissue, about 19-31 mg of it, served as the source for co-extraction of RNA and DNA. Enrolled patients were chronically infected with HBV and treatment-naive. All tumor samples contained more than 80% viable tumor cells.

Input material: liver tumor tissue from sampling region 2. Subset described: tumor region T2, inferior pole. The sequence came from a woman aged 25 to 39 with primary liver carcinoma and hepatitis B virus infection. The genes are TRBV29-1 and TRBJ2-1; 9 positions agree with TRBD2. The CDR3 bases are TGCAACGTTTCAAGACTGACTGCCCCAGCGGGAGGTGGGAATGAGCAGTTCTTC. This codes for CNVSRLTAPAGGGNEQFF.